This T cell receptor (beta chain) was identified during a study of OX40 agonist ivuxolimab in advanced cancers. A remark on this clone: Its antigen remains unknown.

Points from the study as a whole: Among the lowest peripheral clonal expansion occurred in 0.1-3.0 mg/kg partial responders. Expanded peripheral T-cell antigen specificity went undetermined.

Sampled blood was obtained at baseline, cycle 4 day 1, and cycle 7 day 1. The germline gives CDR1 MGHRA, CDR2 YSYEKL. This CDR3 has 13 residues. V lost 1 base to trimming and J lost 8 bases; unmatched junction nucleotides: 3. Clones were sequenced by immunoSEQ multiplex PCR, and TCRdb holds only the in-frame ones, with some missing. The sample has around 73,000 clones; over 80% are singletons. The specimen was CD4+ or CD8+ T cells sorted from blood, collected in a trial of the OX40 agonist ivuxolimab. The J gene is TRBJ1-2, the V gene TRBV4-1, with TRBD1 matching 8 bases. This clonotype originated in an adult with an advanced solid tumor such as melanoma, head and neck, liver or kidney cancer. The CDR3 nucleotides read TGCGCCAGCAGCCAAGCAGGGGGCATAGGCTACACCTTC. Protein sequence: CASSQAGGIGYTF.